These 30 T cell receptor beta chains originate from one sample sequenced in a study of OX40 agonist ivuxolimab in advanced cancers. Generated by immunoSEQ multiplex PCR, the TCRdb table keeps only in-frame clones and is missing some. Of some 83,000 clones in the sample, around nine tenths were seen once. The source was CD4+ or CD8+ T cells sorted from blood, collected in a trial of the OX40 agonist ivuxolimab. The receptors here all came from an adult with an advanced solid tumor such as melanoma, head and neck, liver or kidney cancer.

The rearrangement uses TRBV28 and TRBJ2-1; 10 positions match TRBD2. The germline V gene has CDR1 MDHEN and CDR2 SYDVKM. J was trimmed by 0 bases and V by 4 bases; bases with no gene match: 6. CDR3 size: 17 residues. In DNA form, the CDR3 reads TGTGCCAGCAGTTCCCCTAGCGGGGGCAGCTCCTACAATGAGCAGTTCTTC. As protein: CASSSPSGGSSYNEQFF.

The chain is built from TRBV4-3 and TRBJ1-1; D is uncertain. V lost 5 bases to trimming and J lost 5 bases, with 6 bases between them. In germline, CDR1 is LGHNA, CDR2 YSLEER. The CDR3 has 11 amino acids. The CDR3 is CASSGRTEAFF. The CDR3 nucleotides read TGCGCCAGCAGCGGGAGGACTGAAGCTTTCTTT.

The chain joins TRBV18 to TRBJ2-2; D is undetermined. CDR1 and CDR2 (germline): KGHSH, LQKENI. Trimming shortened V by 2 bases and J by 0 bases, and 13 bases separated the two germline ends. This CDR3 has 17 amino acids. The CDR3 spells CASSPDISKANTGELFF. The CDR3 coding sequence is TGTGCCAGCTCACCAGACATCTCGAAGGCGAACACCGGGGAGCTGTTTTTT.

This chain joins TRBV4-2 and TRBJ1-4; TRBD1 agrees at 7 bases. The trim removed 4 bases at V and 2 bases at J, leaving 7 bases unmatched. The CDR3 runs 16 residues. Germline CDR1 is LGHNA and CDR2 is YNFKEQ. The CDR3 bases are TGTGCCAGCAGCCCCTTCGGACAGGACACTAATGAAAAACTGTTTTTT. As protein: CASSPFGQDTNEKLFF.

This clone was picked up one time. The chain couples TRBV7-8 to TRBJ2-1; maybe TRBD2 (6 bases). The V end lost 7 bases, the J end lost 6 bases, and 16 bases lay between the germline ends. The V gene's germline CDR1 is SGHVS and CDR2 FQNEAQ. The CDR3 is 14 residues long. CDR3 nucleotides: TGTGCCAGCAAACGACTAGGGGTTTTCAATGAGCAGTTCTTC. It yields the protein CASKRLGVFNEQFF.

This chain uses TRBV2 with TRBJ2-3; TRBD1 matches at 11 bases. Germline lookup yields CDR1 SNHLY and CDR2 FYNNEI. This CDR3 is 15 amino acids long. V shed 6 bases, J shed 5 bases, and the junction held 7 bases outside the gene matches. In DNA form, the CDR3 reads TGTGCCAGCAGCAGCGGGGGGACAGGGGGAGATACGCAGTATTTT. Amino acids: CASSSGGTGGDTQYF. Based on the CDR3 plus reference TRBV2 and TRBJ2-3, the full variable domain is EPEVTQTPSHQVTQMGQEVILRCVPISNHLYFYWYRQILGQKVEFLVSFYNNEISEKSEIFDDQFSVERPDGSNFTLKIRSTKLEDSAMYFCASSSGGTGGDTQYFGPGTRLTVL.

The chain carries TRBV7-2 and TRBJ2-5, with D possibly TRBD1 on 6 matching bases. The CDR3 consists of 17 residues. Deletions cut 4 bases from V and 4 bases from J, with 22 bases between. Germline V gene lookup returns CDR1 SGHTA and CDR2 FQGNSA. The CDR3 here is CASSSEGTGRGAETQYF. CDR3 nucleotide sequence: TGTGCCAGCAGCTCAGAGGGGACGGGCAGGGGAGCAGAGACCCAGTACTTC. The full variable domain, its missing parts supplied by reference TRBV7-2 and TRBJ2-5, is GAGVSQSPSNKVTEKGKDVELRCDPISGHTALYWYRQSLGQGLEFLIYFQGNSAPDKSGLPSDRFSAERTGGSVSTLTIQRTQQEDSAVYLCASSSEGTGRGAETQYFGPGTRLLVL.

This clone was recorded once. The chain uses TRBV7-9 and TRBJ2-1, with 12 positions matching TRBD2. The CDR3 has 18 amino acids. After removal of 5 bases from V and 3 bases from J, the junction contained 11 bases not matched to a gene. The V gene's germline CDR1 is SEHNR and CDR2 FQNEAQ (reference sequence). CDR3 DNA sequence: TGTGCCAGCAGCGCACGAGGACTAGCGGGAACGATCTACAATGAGCAGTTCTTC. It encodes CASSARGLAGTIYNEQFF.

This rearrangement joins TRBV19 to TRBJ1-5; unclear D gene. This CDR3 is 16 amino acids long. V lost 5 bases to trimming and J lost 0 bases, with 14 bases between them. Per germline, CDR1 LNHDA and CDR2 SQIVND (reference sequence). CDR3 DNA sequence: TGTGCCAGTAGTCTCGACGTGTGGCATAGCAATCAGCCCCAGCATTTT. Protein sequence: CASSLDVWHSNQPQHF.

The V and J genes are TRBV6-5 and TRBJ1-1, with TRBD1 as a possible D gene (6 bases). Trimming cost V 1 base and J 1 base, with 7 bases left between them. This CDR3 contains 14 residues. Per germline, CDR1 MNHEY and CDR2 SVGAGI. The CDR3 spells CASSYWGRNTEAFF. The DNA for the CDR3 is TGTGCCAGCAGTTACTGGGGGCGGAACACTGAAGCTTTCTTT.

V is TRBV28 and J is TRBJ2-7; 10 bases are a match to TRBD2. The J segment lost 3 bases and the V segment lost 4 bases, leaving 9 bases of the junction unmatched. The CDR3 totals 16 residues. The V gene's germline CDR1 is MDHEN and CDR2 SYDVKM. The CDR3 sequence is CASSSAGGALHYEQYF. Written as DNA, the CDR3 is TGTGCCAGCAGTTCAGCGGGAGGGGCGCTCCACTACGAGCAGTACTTC.

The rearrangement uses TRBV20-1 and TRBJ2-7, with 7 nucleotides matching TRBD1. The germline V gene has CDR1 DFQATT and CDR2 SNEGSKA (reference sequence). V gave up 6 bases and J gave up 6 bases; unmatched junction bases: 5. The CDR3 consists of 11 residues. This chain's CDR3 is CSANGQVEQYF. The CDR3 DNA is TGCAGTGCAAACGGACAGGTCGAGCAGTACTTC.

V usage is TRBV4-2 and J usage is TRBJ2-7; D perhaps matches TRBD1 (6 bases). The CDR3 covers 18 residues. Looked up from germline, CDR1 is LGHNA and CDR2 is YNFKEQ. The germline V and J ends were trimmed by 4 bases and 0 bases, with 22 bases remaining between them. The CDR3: CASSPTDSVSLSSYEQYF. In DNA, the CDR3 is TGTGCCAGCAGCCCCACGGACAGTGTCTCTCTAAGCTCCTACGAGCAGTACTTC.

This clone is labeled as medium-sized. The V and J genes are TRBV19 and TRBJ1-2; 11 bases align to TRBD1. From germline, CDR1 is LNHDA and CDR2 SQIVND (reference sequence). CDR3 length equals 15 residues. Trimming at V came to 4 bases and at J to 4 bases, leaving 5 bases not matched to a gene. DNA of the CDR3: TGTGCCAGTAGTACTGGGACAGGGGGTTCCTATGGCTACACCTTC. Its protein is CASSTGTGGSYGYTF.

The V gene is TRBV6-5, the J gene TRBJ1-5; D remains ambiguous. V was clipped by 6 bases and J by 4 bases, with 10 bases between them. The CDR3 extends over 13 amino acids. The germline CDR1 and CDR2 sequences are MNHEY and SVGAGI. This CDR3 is CASSPRTNQPQHF. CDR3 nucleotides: TGTGCCAGCAGCCCACGGACGAATCAGCCCCAGCATTTT.

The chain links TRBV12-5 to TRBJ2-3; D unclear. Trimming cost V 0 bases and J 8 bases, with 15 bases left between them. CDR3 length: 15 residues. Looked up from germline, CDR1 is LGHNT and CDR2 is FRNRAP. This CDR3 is CASGLVRVFEGTQYF. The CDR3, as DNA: TGTGCTAGTGGTTTGGTCCGGGTTTTCGAAGGTACGCAGTATTTT.

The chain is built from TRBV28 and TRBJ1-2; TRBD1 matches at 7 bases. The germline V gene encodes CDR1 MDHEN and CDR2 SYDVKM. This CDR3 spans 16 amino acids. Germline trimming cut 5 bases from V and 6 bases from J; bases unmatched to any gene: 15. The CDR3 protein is CASSASIGQELHGYTF. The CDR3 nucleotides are TGTGCCAGCAGTGCGTCCATAGGACAGGAGTTGCATGGCTACACCTTC.

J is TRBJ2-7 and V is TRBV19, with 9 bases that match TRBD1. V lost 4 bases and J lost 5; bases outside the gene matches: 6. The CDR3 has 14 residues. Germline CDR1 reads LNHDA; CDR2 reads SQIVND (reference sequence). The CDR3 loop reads CASSSPGQGDEQYF. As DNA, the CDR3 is TGTGCCAGTAGTAGTCCGGGACAGGGCGACGAGCAGTACTTC.

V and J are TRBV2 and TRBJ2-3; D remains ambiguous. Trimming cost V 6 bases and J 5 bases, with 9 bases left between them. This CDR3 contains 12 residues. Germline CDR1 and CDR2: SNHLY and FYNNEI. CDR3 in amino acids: CASRLGIDTQYF. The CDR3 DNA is TGTGCCAGCAGGCTCGGAATAGATACGCAGTATTTT.

CDR3 loop: CAWTPKALAGTSNEQFF. As DNA, the CDR3 is TGTGCCTGGACCCCCAAGGCGCTAGCGGGGACCTCCAATGAGCAGTTCTTC. The gene calls are TRBV30 and TRBJ2-1; 9 bases agree with TRBD2. J lost 6 bases, V lost 4 bases, and 16 bases had no gene match. The CDR3 consists of 17 residues. From germline, CDR1 is GTSNPN and CDR2 SVGIG (reference sequence).

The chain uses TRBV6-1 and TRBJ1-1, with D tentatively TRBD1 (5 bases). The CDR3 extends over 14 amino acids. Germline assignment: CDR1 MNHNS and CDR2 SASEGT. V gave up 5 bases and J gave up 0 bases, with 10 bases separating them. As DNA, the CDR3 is TGTGCCAGCAGTTTGGGGACGCTGAACACTGAAGCTTTCTTT. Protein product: CASSLGTLNTEAFF.

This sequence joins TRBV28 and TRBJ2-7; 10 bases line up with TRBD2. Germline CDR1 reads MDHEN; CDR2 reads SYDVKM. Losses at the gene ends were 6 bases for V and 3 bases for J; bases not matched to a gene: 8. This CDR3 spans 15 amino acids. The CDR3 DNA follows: TGTGCCAGCAGAACCGGGACTAGCGCCTTCTACGAGCAGTACTTC. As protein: CASRTGTSAFYEQYF. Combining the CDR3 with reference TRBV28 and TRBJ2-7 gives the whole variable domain DVKVTQSSRYLVKRTGEKVFLECVQDMDHENMFWYRQDPGLGLRLIYFSYDVKMKEKGDIPEGYSVSREKKERFSLILESASTNQTSMYLCASRTGTSAFYEQYFGPGTRLTVT.

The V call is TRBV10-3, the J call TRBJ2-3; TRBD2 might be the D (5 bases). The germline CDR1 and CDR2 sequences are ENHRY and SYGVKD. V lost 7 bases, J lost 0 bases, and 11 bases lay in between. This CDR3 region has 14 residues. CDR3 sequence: CAITRGSSTDTQYF. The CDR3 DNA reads TGTGCCATCACACGGGGATCTAGCACAGATACGCAGTATTTT.

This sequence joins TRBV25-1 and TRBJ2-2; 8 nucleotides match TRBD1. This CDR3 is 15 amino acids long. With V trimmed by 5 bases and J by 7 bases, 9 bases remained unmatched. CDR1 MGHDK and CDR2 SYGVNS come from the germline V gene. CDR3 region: CASSHLDRDVGELFF. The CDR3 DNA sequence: TGTGCCAGCAGTCATCTGGACAGGGATGTCGGGGAGCTGTTTTTT. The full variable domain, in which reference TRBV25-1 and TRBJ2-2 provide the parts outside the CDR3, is EADIYQTPRYLVIGTGKKITLECSQTMGHDKMYWYQQDPGMELHLIHYSYGVNSTEKGDLSSESTVSRIRTEHFPLTLESARPSHTSQYLCASSHLDRDVGELFFGEGSRLTVL.

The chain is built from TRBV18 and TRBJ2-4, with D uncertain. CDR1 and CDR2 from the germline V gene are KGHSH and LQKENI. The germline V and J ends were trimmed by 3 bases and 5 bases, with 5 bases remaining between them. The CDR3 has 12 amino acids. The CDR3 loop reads CASSPSENIQYF. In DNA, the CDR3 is TGTGCCAGCTCACCCTCAGAAAACATTCAGTACTTC. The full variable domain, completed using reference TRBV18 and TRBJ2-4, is NAGVMQNPRHLVRRRGQEARLRCSPMKGHSHVYWYRQLPEEGLKFMVYLQKENIIDESGMPKERFSAEFPKEGPSILRIQQVVRGDSAAYFCASSPSENIQYFGAGTRLSVL.

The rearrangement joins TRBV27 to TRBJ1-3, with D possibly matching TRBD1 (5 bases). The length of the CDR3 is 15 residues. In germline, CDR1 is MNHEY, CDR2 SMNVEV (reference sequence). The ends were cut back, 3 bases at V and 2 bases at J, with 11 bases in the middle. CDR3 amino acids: CASSLGLGAGNTIYF. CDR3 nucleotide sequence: TGTGCCAGCAGTTTGGGGCTGGGGGCTGGAAACACCATATATTTT.

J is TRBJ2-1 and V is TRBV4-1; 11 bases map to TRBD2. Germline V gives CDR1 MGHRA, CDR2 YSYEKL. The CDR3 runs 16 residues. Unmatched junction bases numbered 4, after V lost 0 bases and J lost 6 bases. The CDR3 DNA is TGCGCCAGCAGCCAAGAGGCTAGCGGGAGGCCCAATGAGCAGTTCTTC. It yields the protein CASSQEASGRPNEQFF.

CDR3 DNA: TGTGCTAGTGGTTTTCCGACTAGCGGGACGAAATCCTACGAGCAGTACTTC. Protein sequence: CASGFPTSGTKSYEQYF. The chain joins TRBV12-5 to TRBJ2-7; 11 bases fit TRBD2. The V gene end was trimmed by 3 bases and the J gene end by 1 base; junction bases not matched to a gene: 8. This CDR3 has 17 amino acids. Per germline, CDR1 LGHNT and CDR2 FRNRAP. Full variable domain (remainder filled in from reference TRBV12-5 and TRBJ2-7): DARVTQTPRHKVTEMGQEVTMRCQPILGHNTVFWYRQTMMQGLELLAYFRNRAPLDDSGMPKDRFSAEMPDATLATLKIQPSEPRDSAVYFCASGFPTSGTKSYEQYFGPGTRLTVT.

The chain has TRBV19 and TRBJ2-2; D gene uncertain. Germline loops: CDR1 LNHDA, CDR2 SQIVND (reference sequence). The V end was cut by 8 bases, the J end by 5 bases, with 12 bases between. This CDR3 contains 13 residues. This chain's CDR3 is CASGQERTGELFF. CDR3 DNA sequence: TGTGCCAGTGGGCAGGAAAGAACCGGGGAGCTGTTTTTT.

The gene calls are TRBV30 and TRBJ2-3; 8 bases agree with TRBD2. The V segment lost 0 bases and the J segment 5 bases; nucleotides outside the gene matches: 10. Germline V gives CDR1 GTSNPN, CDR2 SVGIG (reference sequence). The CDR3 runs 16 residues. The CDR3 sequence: CAWSVLSGSRGDTQYF. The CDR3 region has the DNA TGTGCCTGGAGTGTTTTAAGCGGGAGTAGGGGAGATACGCAGTATTTT.